Below are 27 T cell receptor beta chains sequenced from a single sample in a study of Ad26.COV2.S vaccination and SARS-CoV-2 variants. Treatment indicated: around 19 received Ad26.COV2.S at low or high dose, single or two shots; about five received placebo; per-sample allocation not given. The samples date from day 63 after the first vaccine or placebo injection. Data came from immunoSEQ multiplex PCR; TCRdb stores just in-frame clones and leaves some out. The sample has some 290,000 clones, about 82% seen once; the top ten hold 2% to 2.5%. This specimen consisted of peripheral blood, obtained in a trial of Ad26.COV2.S vaccine versus placebo. The receptors derive from a person aged 18-60 years who received the Ad26.COV2.S COVID-19 vaccine or a placebo.

This clone showed up just a few times. The genes are TRBV5-1 and TRBJ1-1, with a weak D call TRBD1 (6 bases). Trimming removed 0 bases at V and 7 bases at J, with 19 bases between. This CDR3 comprises 16 residues. Germline CDR1 SGHRS, CDR2 YFSETQ. DNA of the CDR3: TGCGCCAGCAGCTTGGCTCCCGGGGGCGTGAGGGGTGAAGCTTTCTTT. Its protein is CASSLAPGGVRGEAFF.

This chain connects TRBV18 to TRBJ1-1; D unclear. Deletions cut 3 bases from V and 7 bases from J, with 9 bases between. The CDR3 extends over 12 amino acids. CDR1 is KGHSH and CDR2 is LQKENI in the germline V gene. The CDR3 sequence: CASSPLIGEAFF. The CDR3 DNA sequence: TGTGCCAGCTCACCTCTTATCGGTGAAGCTTTCTTT.

The chain combines TRBV9 with TRBJ2-1, with 11 bases that match TRBD2. CDR3 length: 14 amino acids. Trimming cost V 2 bases and J 7 bases; bases outside gene matches: 2. CDR1 is SGDLS and CDR2 is YYNGEE in the germline V gene. In nucleotides, the CDR3 is TGTGCCAGCAGCGTTACTAGCGGGGGAAATGAGCAGTTCTTC. The encoded protein is CASSVTSGGNEQFF.

The V gene is TRBV6-5, the J gene TRBJ2-5, with 9 bases that match TRBD1. CDR1 is MNHEY and CDR2 is SVGAGI in the germline V gene. Trimming took 7 bases from V and 5 from J; bases not matched to a gene: 11. There are 15 residues in the CDR3. The CDR3 region has the DNA TGTGCCAGCAATAGTCCCGGGACAGGGATGGAGACCCAGTACTTC. Encoded protein: CASNSPGTGMETQYF.

The chain carries TRBV11-2 and TRBJ1-1, with TRBD1 matching over 7 bases. Trimming cost V 0 bases and J 4 bases; bases outside gene matches: 8. Germline CDR1 reads SGHAT; CDR2 reads FQNNGV. The CDR3 length is 16 residues. CDR3 protein: CASSLEGGGRGTEAFF. The CDR3 bases are TGTGCCAGCAGCTTAGAGGGAGGGGGCCGGGGCACTGAAGCTTTCTTT. The whole variable domain, remainder taken from reference TRBV11-2 and TRBJ1-1, is EAGVAQSPRYKIIEKRQSVAFWCNPISGHATLYWYQQILGQGPKLLIQFQNNGVVDDSQLPKDRFSAERLKGVDSTLKIQPAKLEDSAVYLCASSLEGGGRGTEAFFGQGTRLTVV.

The V and J genes are TRBV11-3 and TRBJ1-2, with D perhaps matching TRBD1 (5 bases). CDR1 and CDR2 (germline): SGHNT, YENEEA. The CDR3 is 15 amino acids. Trimming removed 0 bases from V and 7 bases from J, with 15 bases in between. CDR3 amino acids: CASSLDAGTRAGYTF. CDR3 DNA sequence: TGTGCCAGCAGCTTAGATGCAGGGACGCGAGCTGGCTACACCTTC.

The V call is TRBV27, the J call TRBJ2-7; 11 nucleotides agree with TRBD2. Germline assignment: CDR1 MNHEY and CDR2 SMNVEV (reference sequence). With 6 bases clipped from V and 4 bases from J, the junction kept 11 bases outside the gene matches. CDR3 length: 16 residues. The CDR3 DNA reads as TGTGCCAGCAGCCGAATAGCGGGGGGGCTTACATACGAGCAGTACTTC. As protein: CASSRIAGGLTYEQYF.

This chain links TRBV7-3 with TRBJ2-2; no clear D gene. Germline CDR1 is SGHTA and CDR2 is FQGTGA. V was cut by 5 bases and J by 6 bases, with 13 bases left in between. The length of the CDR3 is 14 residues. The CDR3 region is CASSPARAAGELFF. In DNA form, the CDR3 reads TGTGCCAGCAGCCCCGCCCGCGCGGCCGGGGAGCTGTTTTTT.

This chain connects TRBV2 to TRBJ2-3, with TRBD2 matching 8 bases. J gave up 1 base and V 1 base, and 10 bases lay outside the gene matches. Germline CDR1 and CDR2: SNHLY and FYNNEI. This CDR3 has 18 residues. The CDR3 DNA sequence: TGTGCCAGCAGTGAAGAGACTCGGTTTAGCGGGGGCACAGATACGCAGTATTTT. Its translation is CASSEETRFSGGTDTQYF.

This clone occurred a few times. The chain links TRBV29-1 to TRBJ1-2; 9 bases are a match to TRBD1. CDR3 size: 14 residues. The V gene's germline CDR1 is SQVTM and CDR2 ANQGSEA. V trimming: 4 bases; J trimming: 6 bases; junction bases outside the gene matches: 9. The CDR3 region is CSVVGTGFSNGYTF. DNA of the CDR3: TGCAGCGTTGTAGGGACAGGGTTCTCGAATGGCTACACCTTC. The variable domain in full, with the rest retrieved from reference TRBV29-1 and TRBJ1-2, is SAVISQKPSRDICQRGTSLTIQCQVDSQVTMMFWYRQQPGQSLTLIATANQGSEATYESGFVIDKFPISRPNLTFSTLTVSNMSPEDSSIYLCSVVGTGFSNGYTFGSGTRLTVV.

This chain links TRBV9 with TRBJ2-1; 9 bases agree with TRBD2. This CDR3 has 14 amino acids. Germline assignment: CDR1 SGDLS and CDR2 YYNGEE. The J segment lost 9 bases and the V segment lost 3 bases, leaving 7 bases of the junction unmatched. CDR3: CASSAAGGGIEQFF. As DNA, the CDR3 is TGTGCCAGCAGCGCCGCGGGAGGGGGTATTGAGCAGTTCTTC.

The V gene is TRBV7-9, the J gene TRBJ2-7; D unclear. The CDR3 is 13 amino acids. V lost 1 base, J lost 2 bases, and 6 bases lay in between. Germline CDR1 reads SEHNR; CDR2 reads FQNEAQ (reference sequence). The CDR3 DNA sequence: TGTGCCAGCAGCTTAGTGGCAGCCTACGAGCAGTACTTC. Its protein is CASSLVAAYEQYF.

The rearrangement joins TRBV5-4 to TRBJ2-7; possibly TRBD1 for D (5 bases). Trimming removed 3 bases from V and 0 bases from J, with 10 bases in between. The CDR3 has 14 amino acids. Germline CDR1 reads SGHNT; CDR2 reads YYREEE (reference sequence). The CDR3 loop reads CASSSGSSSYEQYF. The CDR3 DNA reads as TGTGCCAGCAGCTCAGGGTCTAGCTCCTACGAGCAGTACTTC.

CDR3: CASSFGLVNTGELFF. CDR3 in DNA: TGTGCCAGCAGTTTTGGGCTAGTGAACACCGGGGAGCTGTTTTTT. V and J are TRBV28 and TRBJ2-2, with unresolved D. This CDR3 comprises 15 residues. Germline assignment: CDR1 MDHEN and CDR2 SYDVKM. V lost 3 bases and J lost 1, with 9 bases in between.

This clone was seen just once. V usage is TRBV18 and J usage is TRBJ1-6; 7 nucleotides align to TRBD1. This CDR3 contains 14 residues. V lost 5 bases and J lost 5; bases outside the gene matches: 3. Germline CDR1 KGHSH, CDR2 LQKENI. The CDR3 region is CASSGTEDNSPLHF. Here the CDR3 DNA reads TGTGCCAGCTCAGGGACAGAGGATAATTCACCCCTCCACTTT.

This chain connects TRBV9 to TRBJ2-3, with TRBD1 identical over 7 bases. After removal of 10 bases from V and 6 bases from J, the junction contained 14 bases not matched to a gene. The CDR3 is made up of 14 amino acids. Germline assignment: CDR1 SGDLS and CDR2 YYNGEE. In DNA, the CDR3 is TGTGCCTCAAACCGAGGGGGCCTCGGGGATACGCAGTATTTT. Translating gives CASNRGGLGDTQYF.

The table lists this clone with a few counts. V and J are TRBV5-3 and TRBJ2-1; D is possibly TRBD2 (6 bases). TRBV5-3 is recorded as an ORF, its role being uncertain. This CDR3 has 15 amino acids. Trimming pared 3 bases from V and 6 bases from J, leaving 16 bases between. CDR3 in amino acids: CARSYGTQTPNEQFF. The CDR3 DNA sequence: TGTGCCAGAAGCTACGGGACTCAGACCCCCAATGAGCAGTTCTTC.

The chain combines TRBV15 with TRBJ2-7; the D gene could be TRBD1 or TRBD2 (5 bases each). This CDR3 comprises 12 residues. The germline CDR1 and CDR2 sequences are LNHNV and YYDKDF (reference sequence). V lost 6 bases and J lost 4, with 10 bases in between. CDR3 nucleotide sequence: TGTGCCACCAGTCTAGAGGGGTACGAGCAGTACTTC. Translated, it gives CATSLEGYEQYF.

This clone was observed a few times. The chain is built from TRBV7-8 and TRBJ2-7, with a weak D call TRBD2 (5 bases). Germline CDR1 SGHVS, CDR2 FQNEAQ. The germline V and J ends were trimmed by 1 base and 8 bases, with 12 bases remaining between them. The CDR3 is made up of 13 amino acids. The CDR3 DNA reads TGTGCCAGCAGCTTAGACGGAGGTGGCAAGCAGTACTTC. Translating gives CASSLDGGGKQYF.

The rearrangement links TRBV6-5 to TRBJ2-1; D might be TRBD1 (6 bases). V was pared by 6 bases and J by 6 bases, with 18 bases between. This CDR3 comprises 15 residues. The germline CDR1 and CDR2 sequences are MNHEY and SVGAGI. The DNA of the CDR3 is TGTGCCAGCAGAACGACAGGCAACTGGGGCAATGAGCAGTTCTTC. It codes for CASRTTGNWGNEQFF.

CDR3 region: CASRSDSPNQPQHF. CDR3 nucleotide sequence: TGCGCCAGCAGATCAGACAGTCCTAATCAGCCCCAGCATTTT. The chain recombines TRBV5-1 with TRBJ1-5, with D maybe TRBD1 (5 bases). CDR3 size: 14 residues. The V end was cut by 5 bases, the J end by 4 bases, with 13 bases between. Per germline, CDR1 SGHRS and CDR2 YFSETQ.

The chain links TRBV15 to TRBJ2-1, with 7 bases fitting TRBD1. Germline loops: CDR1 LNHNV, CDR2 YYDKDF (reference sequence). Trimming removed 2 bases from V and 5 bases from J; junction bases left unmatched: 6. The CDR3 runs to 15 residues. This CDR3 reads CATSRNRGGDNEQFF. For the CDR3, the DNA is TGTGCCACCAGCAGAAACAGGGGTGGCGACAATGAGCAGTTCTTC.

The chain links TRBV12-3 or TRBV12-4 to TRBJ1-3; 7 bases are shared with TRBD1. This CDR3 contains 11 residues. V gave up 6 bases and J gave up 8 bases; unmatched junction bases: 1. The CDR3 protein is CASSRGDTIYF. CDR3 sequence (DNA): TGTGCCAGCAGCAGGGGGGACACCATATATTTT.

V and J are TRBV19 and TRBJ2-1; 8 nucleotides match TRBD1. J was trimmed by 0 bases and V by 0 bases; bases with no gene match: 4. CDR3 length: 17 amino acids. Germline CDR1 LNHDA, CDR2 SQIVND (reference sequence). CDR3 sequence reads: CASSIDTGGGSYNEQFF. As DNA, the CDR3 is TGTGCCAGTAGTATAGATACAGGGGGTGGCTCCTACAATGAGCAGTTCTTC.

The chain recombines TRBV5-1 with TRBJ2-7; 8 bases are a match to TRBD2. Unmatched junction bases numbered 10, after V lost 2 bases and J lost 6 bases. CDR3 length: 15 amino acids. The germline V gene has CDR1 SGHRS and CDR2 YFSETQ. The CDR3: CASSFGGARVGEQYF. The CDR3 DNA reads as TGCGCCAGCAGCTTCGGGGGGGCTAGAGTTGGCGAGCAGTACTTC.

The chain joins TRBV5-6 to TRBJ2-2, with 8 bases matching TRBD1. CDR3 size: 14 residues. Trimming at V came to 3 bases and at J to 6 bases, leaving 4 bases not matched to a gene. Germline V gene sequence: CDR1 SGHDT, CDR2 YYEEEE. The DNA for the CDR3 is TGTGCCAGCAGCTATCAGGGGGCGGCCGGGGAGCTGTTTTTT. Translated: CASSYQGAAGELFF.

This clone was seen more than once but under ten times. The CDR3 DNA reads TGTGCCAGCAGGGGGACAATTCTCTACGAGCAGTACTTC. This encodes CASRGTILYEQYF. The chain couples TRBV6-5 to TRBJ2-7; the D gene is possibly TRBD1 (6 bases). Germline V gene lookup returns CDR1 MNHEY and CDR2 SVGAGI. The CDR3 is made up of 13 amino acids. The V gene lost 6 bases and the J gene lost 3 bases, with 12 bases spanning the gap.